The 17 T cell receptor beta chains listed next were all sequenced from one sample in a study of blood T cell repertoires in COVID-19. Clones were read by immunoSEQ multiplex PCR, and TCRdb kept only the in-frame ones, dropping some. The data hold 150,000 to 200,000 clones, with around 80% observed a single time. Sequencing was performed on peripheral blood. Receptors originate from a woman aged 80 or over with acute or convalescent COVID-19.

The rearrangement links TRBV19 to TRBJ1-5; TRBD1 matches 7 bases. Germline V gives CDR1 LNHDA, CDR2 SQIVND (reference sequence). This CDR3 has 19 amino acids. V was pared by 7 bases and J by 2 bases, with 20 bases of the junction left unmatched. This CDR3 is CASTSNRRTGIPGNQPQHF. CDR3 coding DNA: TGTGCCAGTACCTCAAATCGGAGGACAGGAATACCCGGCAATCAGCCCCAGCATTTT. The full variable domain, completed using reference TRBV19 and TRBJ1-5, is DGGITQSPKYLFRKEGQNVTLSCEQNLNHDAMYWYRQDPGQGLRLIYYSQIVNDFQKGDIAEGYSVSREKKESFPLTVTSAQKNPTAFYLCASTSNRRTGIPGNQPQHFGDGTRLSIL.

The V and J genes are TRBV5-1 and TRBJ2-7, with D uncertain. The CDR3 loop spans 15 amino acids. Deletions cut 0 bases from V and 0 bases from J, with 10 bases between. Germline CDR1 SGHRS, CDR2 YFSETQ. CDR3 loop: CASSLAALSSYEQYF. The CDR3, as DNA: TGCGCCAGCAGCTTGGCTGCGCTAAGCTCCTACGAGCAGTACTTC.

There are a few counts of this clone. The chain recombines TRBV6-5 with TRBJ2-7; TRBD1 aligns across 8 bases. V lost 2 bases, J lost 6 bases, and 12 bases stayed unmatched. Germline CDR1 reads MNHEY; CDR2 reads SVGAGI. The CDR3 spans 16 residues. CDR3 sequence: CASSYQRTGSWSEQYF. The CDR3, as DNA: TGTGCCAGCAGTTACCAACGGACAGGGAGCTGGAGCGAGCAGTACTTC.

V is TRBV2 and J is TRBJ1-5; D might be TRBD1 (6 bases). The CDR3 has 15 amino acids. The V gene lost 2 bases and the J gene lost 5 bases, with 13 bases spanning the gap. The germline V gene encodes CDR1 SNHLY and CDR2 FYNNEI. The CDR3 sequence: CASSESGGAYQPQHF. Written as DNA, the CDR3 is TGTGCCAGCAGTGAATCGGGGGGCGCGTATCAGCCCCAGCATTTT. The entire variable domain, with the rest obtained from reference TRBV2 and TRBJ1-5, is as follows: EPEVTQTPSHQVTQMGQEVILRCVPISNHLYFYWYRQILGQKVEFLVSFYNNEISEKSEIFDDQFSVERPDGSNFTLKIRSTKLEDSAMYFCASSESGGAYQPQHFGDGTRLSIL.

This clone appeared a few times. The rearrangement joins TRBV11-3 to TRBJ2-2; a weak D match, TRBD1 (5 bases). V lost 1 base, J lost 0 bases, and 6 bases lay in between. The CDR3 spans 15 residues. Germline V gene data show CDR1 as SGHNT and CDR2 as YENEEA. The CDR3 region is CASSLAGTNTGELFF. Here the CDR3 DNA reads TGTGCCAGCAGCTTAGCAGGGACGAACACCGGGGAGCTGTTTTTT.

This clone was detected once. The chain couples TRBV18 to TRBJ2-1, with TRBD1 matching over 8 bases. The CDR3 runs to 12 residues. The J segment lost 9 bases and the V segment lost 6 bases, leaving 4 bases of the junction unmatched. Germline CDR1 and CDR2: KGHSH and LQKENI. CDR3 amino acids: CASSDTGGEQFF. CDR3 coding DNA: TGTGCCAGCTCCGACACAGGGGGTGAGCAGTTCTTC.

In its sample, this clone was seen a few times. The genes are TRBV11-3 and TRBJ2-7, with D unresolved. The germline V gene encodes CDR1 SGHNT and CDR2 YENEEA. This CDR3 has 15 amino acids. The V and J ends lost 1 base and 3 bases respectively, with 13 bases between them. In nucleotides, the CDR3 is TGTGCCAGCAGCTTAGGGAGTAGTCCTAACTACGAGCAGTACTTC. Protein sequence: CASSLGSSPNYEQYF.

The gene calls are TRBV25-1 and TRBJ2-7, with 10 bases aligning to TRBD1. The CDR3 extends over 14 amino acids. After removal of 3 bases from V and 4 bases from J, the junction contained 3 bases not matched to a gene. CDR1 is MGHDK, CDR2 SYGVNS, per germline. CDR3 protein: CASSETGGRYEQYF. CDR3 coding DNA: TGTGCCAGCAGTGAGACAGGGGGCAGGTACGAGCAGTACTTC.

J is TRBJ1-5 and V is TRBV6-2 or TRBV6-3, with 10 bases aligning to TRBD1. V trimming: 0 bases; J trimming: 6 bases; junction bases outside the gene matches: 2. The CDR3 is 15 amino acids. Germline-derived CDR1 and CDR2 are MNHEY and SVGEGT. Written as DNA, the CDR3 is TGTGCCAGCAGTTACTCGGGGACAGGGGCTCAGCCCCAGCATTTT. Its protein product is CASSYSGTGAQPQHF.

This clone was picked up one time. The V call is TRBV6-6, the J call TRBJ1-1, with D hard to call. The CDR3 has 15 amino acids. Trimming cost V 0 bases and J 4 bases, with 12 bases left between them. Germline V gives CDR1 MNHNY, CDR2 SVGAGI (reference sequence). The CDR3 coding sequence is TGTGCCAGCAGTTACTCCGGGGAAAGAGGCACTGAAGCTTTCTTT. Protein: CASSYSGERGTEAFF.

The V call is TRBV14, the J call TRBJ2-7, with 9 bases lining up with TRBD2. The CDR3 contains 17 residues. Per germline, CDR1 SGHDN and CDR2 FVKESK. With V trimmed by 2 bases and J by 1 base, 9 bases remained unmatched. The CDR3 is CASSQMRGSGSSYEQYF. The CDR3 nucleotides are TGTGCCAGCAGCCAAATGCGGGGTAGCGGGAGTTCCTACGAGCAGTACTTC.

This clone was seen a single time. This chain links TRBV5-5 with TRBJ1-6; 8 positions agree with TRBD1. CDR1 and CDR2 (germline): SGHKS, YYEKEE (reference sequence). The CDR3 runs to 15 residues. Trimming cost V 6 bases and J 7 bases; bases outside gene matches: 9. This chain's CDR3 is CASTKEDRANSPLHF. The CDR3 nucleotides read TGTGCCAGCACCAAAGAGGACAGGGCGAATTCACCCCTCCACTTT.

The rearrangement links TRBV27 to TRBJ2-3; D not resolved. Germline V CDR1 and CDR2: MNHEY, SMNVEV (reference sequence). CDR3 size: 12 residues. With 5 bases removed from V and 3 bases from J, the gap between germline ends came to 6 bases. As DNA, the CDR3 is TGTGCCAGCAGTACCAGGACAGATACGCAGTATTTT. Its translation: CASSTRTDTQYF.

This clone was recorded once. CDR3 nucleotide sequence: TGTGCCAGCAGTCCAAGGACTGTACACTCCTACGAGCAGTACTTC. Translation: CASSPRTVHSYEQYF. This chain connects TRBV6-2 or TRBV6-3 to TRBJ2-7; possible D gene TRBD2, 5 bases. This CDR3 contains 15 residues. The germline CDR1 and CDR2 sequences are MNHEY and SVGEGT. The ends were cut back, 5 bases at V and 0 bases at J, with 14 bases in the middle.

This sequence joins TRBV29-1 and TRBJ2-3; 12 nucleotides align to TRBD1. Trimming removed 7 bases from V and 3 bases from J; junction bases left unmatched: 8. Germline-derived CDR1 and CDR2 are SQVTM and ANQGSEA. The CDR3 runs 15 residues. CDR3 protein: CSATPGQGATDTQYF. For the CDR3, the DNA is TGCAGCGCCACTCCGGGACAGGGGGCGACAGATACGCAGTATTTT.

This chain uses TRBV2 with TRBJ2-1; a possible D gene is TRBD1 (6 bases). Trimming removed 5 bases at V and 0 bases at J, with 14 bases between. The germline CDR1 and CDR2 sequences are SNHLY and FYNNEI. The CDR3 spans 16 residues. For the CDR3, the DNA is TGTGCCAGCAGTCCACAGGGACGGAGCTCCTACAATGAGCAGTTCTTC. Protein product: CASSPQGRSSYNEQFF.

This clone was recorded only once. V and J are TRBV10-3 and TRBJ2-3; maybe TRBD1 (5 bases). Germline V gene data show CDR1 as ENHRY and CDR2 as SYGVKD. CDR3 length: 15 residues. The V end was cut by 8 bases, the J end by 1 base, with 16 bases between. In DNA, the CDR3 is TGTGCCATCTTACCCGGTGGGGCCGGCACAGATACGCAGTATTTT. Its translation is CAILPGGAGTDTQYF.